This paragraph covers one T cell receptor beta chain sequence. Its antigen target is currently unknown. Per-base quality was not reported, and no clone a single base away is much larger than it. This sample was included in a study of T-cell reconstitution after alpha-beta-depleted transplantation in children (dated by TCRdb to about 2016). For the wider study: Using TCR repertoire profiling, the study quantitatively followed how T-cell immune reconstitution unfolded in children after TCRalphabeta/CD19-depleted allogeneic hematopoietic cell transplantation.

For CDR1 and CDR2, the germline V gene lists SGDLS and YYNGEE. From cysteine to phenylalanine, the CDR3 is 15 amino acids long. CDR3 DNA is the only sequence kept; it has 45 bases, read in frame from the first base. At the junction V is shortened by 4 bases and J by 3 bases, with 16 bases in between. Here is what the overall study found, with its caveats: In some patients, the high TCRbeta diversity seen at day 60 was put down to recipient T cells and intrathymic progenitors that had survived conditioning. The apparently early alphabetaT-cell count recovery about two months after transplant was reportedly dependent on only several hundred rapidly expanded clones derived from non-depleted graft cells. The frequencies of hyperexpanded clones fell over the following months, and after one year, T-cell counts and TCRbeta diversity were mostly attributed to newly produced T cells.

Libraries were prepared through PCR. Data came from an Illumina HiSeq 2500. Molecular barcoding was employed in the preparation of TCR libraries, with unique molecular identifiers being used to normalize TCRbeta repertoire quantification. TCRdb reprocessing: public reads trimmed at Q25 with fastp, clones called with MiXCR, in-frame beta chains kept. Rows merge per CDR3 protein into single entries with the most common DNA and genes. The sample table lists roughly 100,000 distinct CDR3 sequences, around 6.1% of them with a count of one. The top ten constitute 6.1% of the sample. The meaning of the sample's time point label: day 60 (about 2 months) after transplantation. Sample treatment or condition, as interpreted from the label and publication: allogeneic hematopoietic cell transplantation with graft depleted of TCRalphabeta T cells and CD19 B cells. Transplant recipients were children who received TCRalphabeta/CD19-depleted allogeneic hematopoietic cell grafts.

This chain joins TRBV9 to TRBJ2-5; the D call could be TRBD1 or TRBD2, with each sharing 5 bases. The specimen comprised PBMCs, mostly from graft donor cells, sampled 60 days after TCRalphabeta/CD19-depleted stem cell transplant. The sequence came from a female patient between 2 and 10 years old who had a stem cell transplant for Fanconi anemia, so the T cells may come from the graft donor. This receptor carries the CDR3 CASSPNPGTEETQYF. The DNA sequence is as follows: TGTGCCAGCAGCCCGAACCCCGGGACGGAAGAGACCCAGTACTTC.